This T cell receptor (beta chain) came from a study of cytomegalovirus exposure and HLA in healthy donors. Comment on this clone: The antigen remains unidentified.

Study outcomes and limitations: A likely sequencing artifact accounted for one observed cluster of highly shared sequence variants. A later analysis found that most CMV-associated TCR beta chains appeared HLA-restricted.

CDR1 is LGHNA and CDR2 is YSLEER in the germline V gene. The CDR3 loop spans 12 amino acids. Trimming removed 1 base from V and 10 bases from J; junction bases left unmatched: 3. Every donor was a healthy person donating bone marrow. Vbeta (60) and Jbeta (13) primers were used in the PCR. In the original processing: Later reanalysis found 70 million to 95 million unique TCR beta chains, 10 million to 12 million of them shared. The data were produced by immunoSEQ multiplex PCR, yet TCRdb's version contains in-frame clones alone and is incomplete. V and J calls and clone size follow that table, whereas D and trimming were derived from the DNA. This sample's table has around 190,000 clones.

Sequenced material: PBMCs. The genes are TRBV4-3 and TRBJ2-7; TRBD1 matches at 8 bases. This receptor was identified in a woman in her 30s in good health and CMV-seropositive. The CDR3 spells CASSQGTGSQYF. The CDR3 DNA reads TGCGCCAGCAGCCAAGGGACAGGGTCACAGTACTTC.